Listed below are T cell receptor beta chains from one sample, sequenced in a study of persistence of HIV-infected CD4 T cells. These receptors are not linked to any known antigen. TCRdb's table, derived via immunoSEQ multiplex PCR, lists solely in-frame clones and lacks some. The table includes 40,000 to 55,000 clones, 90% detected once. The sample was CD4+ T cells sorted from PBMCs after roughly 17-hour stimulation, taken from a patient who received antiretroviral therapy. The receptors were gathered from an adult woman with HIV who was CMV-seropositive. The CDR3 runs from the conserved cysteine through the conserved F or W. The D gene is left open where the match is weak. Size tells how often a clone was seen (once, few, many) or the class of an expanded clone, and some rows leave it out.

V gene	J gene	D gene	clone size	CDR3 DNA	CDR3 protein
TRBV30	TRBJ2-1	TRBD1	NA	TGTGCCTGGAGTGTACGACAGGGGTCCTACAATGAGCAGTTCTTC	CAWSVRQGSYNEQFF
TRBV4-3	TRBJ1-2	TRBD1	NA	TGCGCCAGCAGCCAGGCCACCGGGACAGGGACCTATGGCTACACCTTC	CASSQATGTGTYGYTF
TRBV27	TRBJ1-1	NA	NA	TGTGCCACCAACGCAGGGGACAACACTGAAGCTTTCTTT	CATNAGDNTEAFF
TRBV5-1	TRBJ2-7	TRBD2	NA	TGCGCCAGCAGCGGGGGACTAGCGTCCCCCTACGAGCAGTACTTC	CASSGGLASPYEQYF
TRBV15	TRBJ2-1	TRBD2	NA	TGTGCCACCAGCCGGACTAGCGGGGGGTACAATGAGCAGTTCTTC	CATSRTSGGYNEQFF
TRBV7-9	TRBJ2-3	NA	NA	TGTGCCCTCGCCCATGATACGCAGTATTTT	CALAHDTQYF
TRBV5-1	TRBJ1-3	NA	NA	TGCGCCAGCAGCTTGGAGATAGGGACTGGAAACACCATATATTTT	CASSLEIGTGNTIYF
TRBV6-5	TRBJ2-2	NA	NA	TGTGCCAGCAGTTACCCCCCGGGACAAGGCACCGGGGAGCTGTTTTTT	CASSYPPGQGTGELFF
TRBV11-3	TRBJ1-1	TRBD1	NA	TGTGCCAGTCGATCCGGGACAGACAACACTGAAGCTTTCTTT	CASRSGTDNTEAFF
TRBV7-2	TRBJ2-3	NA	NA	TGTGCCAGCAGCTTCTCGTGGAGCGGCACAGATACGCAGTATTTT	CASSFSWSGTDTQYF
TRBV7-2	TRBJ1-1	NA	NA	TGTGCCAGCAGTTTCGGACTGATCACTGAAGCTTTCTTT	CASSFGLITEAFF
TRBV5-5	TRBJ1-2	NA	NA	TGTGCCAGCAGCTTGGAAACTGGCTACACCTTC	CASSLETGYTF
TRBV3-1/TRBV3-2	TRBJ2-7	TRBD2	NA	TGTGCCAGCAGCCCGGGACTAGCGGGTCACGAGCAGTACTTC	CASSPGLAGHEQYF
TRBV18	TRBJ2-7	NA	NA	TGTGCCAGCTCACCCGGGACTGCCTACGAGCAGTACTTC	CASSPGTAYEQYF
TRBV24-1	TRBJ2-7	TRBD2	NA	TGTGCCACCAGTGCCCCGGGACTAGCGGGGGGCGAGCAGTACTTC	CATSAPGLAGGEQYF
TRBV4-2	TRBJ2-2	NA	once	TGTGCCAGCAGCCAAGAATTGGGGACAGGGGAGCTGTTTTTT	CASSQELGTGELFF
TRBV27	TRBJ1-1	NA	NA	TGTGCCAGCAGTCTAAAGGCAGGGGCTGAAGCTTTCTTT	CASSLKAGAEAFF